The 15 T cell receptor beta chains given below trace back to one sample, sequenced in a study of T cells and Merkel cell carcinoma outcomes. TCRdb's copy holds only in-frame clones and misses some; the assay was immunoSEQ multiplex PCR. The table includes approximately 6,500 clones, roughly 80% detected once. Sequenced sample: tumor tissue from Merkel cell carcinoma. These TCRs come from a human donor with Merkel cell carcinoma.

This rearrangement joins TRBV6-1 to TRBJ2-7; D not certain. The germline V and J ends were trimmed by 1 base and 2 bases, with 9 bases remaining between them. CDR3 length: 14 residues. Germline CDR1 MNHNS, CDR2 SASEGT. This CDR3 reads CASSEEAGAYEQYF. The CDR3 coding sequence is TGTGCCAGCAGTGAAGAGGCAGGAGCCTACGAGCAGTACTTC.

This chain joins TRBV18 and TRBJ2-5; 8 bases agree with TRBD2. V lost 6 bases and J lost 1; bases outside the gene matches: 13. This CDR3 region has 17 residues. CDR1 KGHSH and CDR2 LQKENI come from the germline V gene. CDR3 sequence reads: CASSPAGGGGFQETQYF. In nucleotides, the CDR3 is TGTGCCAGCTCCCCCGCTGGGGGCGGGGGGTTCCAAGAGACCCAGTACTTC. Full variable domain (rest looked up from reference TRBV18 and TRBJ2-5): NAGVMQNPRHLVRRRGQEARLRCSPMKGHSHVYWYRQLPEEGLKFMVYLQKENIIDESGMPKERFSAEFPKEGPSILRIQQVVRGDSAAYFCASSPAGGGGFQETQYFGPGTRLLVL.

This clone is a singleton in its sample. DNA of the CDR3: TGTGCCAGCAGTCTGACGGTGACTAACTATGGCTACACCTTC. Residues: CASSLTVTNYGYTF. The rearrangement joins TRBV28 to TRBJ1-2; D is undetermined. Trimming removed 5 bases from V and 0 bases from J, with 10 bases in between. Germline CDR1 reads MDHEN; CDR2 reads SYDVKM. The CDR3 is made up of 14 amino acids.

The J gene is TRBJ2-1, the V gene TRBV6-1; a weak D match, TRBD2 (6 bases). Germline CDR1 is MNHNS and CDR2 is SASEGT. The CDR3 spans 14 residues. The germline V and J ends were trimmed by 1 base and 2 bases, with 6 bases remaining between them. This CDR3 reads CASSEVAAYNEQFF. The CDR3 DNA is TGTGCCAGCAGTGAAGTAGCGGCCTACAATGAGCAGTTCTTC.

The chain links TRBV19 to TRBJ2-1, with TRBD2 identical over 8 bases. There are 15 residues in the CDR3. The germline CDR1 and CDR2 sequences are LNHDA and SQIVND (reference sequence). Germline trimming cut 2 bases from V and 1 base from J; bases unmatched to any gene: 1. The DNA for the CDR3 is TGTGCCAGTAGTATAATAGCGGGATCCTACAATGAGCAGTTCTTC. This encodes CASSIIAGSYNEQFF.

The CDR3 spells CAWSRDLGQKLFF. The CDR3 bases are TGTGCCTGGAGCAGGGATTTGGGGCAAAAACTGTTTTTT. This chain uses TRBV30 with TRBJ1-4; possible D gene TRBD1, 5 bases. The V gene's germline CDR1 is GTSNPN and CDR2 SVGIG (reference sequence). The CDR3 is 13 amino acids. Trimming took 3 bases from V and 9 from J, leaving 14 bases between them.

The chain has TRBV2 and TRBJ1-1, with a tentative D call TRBD1 (6 bases). Germline assignment: CDR1 SNHLY and CDR2 FYNNEI. This CDR3 region has 11 residues. Trimming stripped 8 bases from V and 4 bases from J, with 8 bases between. CDR3: CASQQGTEAFF. The CDR3 DNA reads as TGTGCCAGCCAACAGGGCACTGAAGCTTTCTTT.

This clone was recorded only once. This rearrangement joins TRBV19 to TRBJ2-3, with 8 positions matching TRBD2. There are 15 residues in the CDR3. The germline CDR1 and CDR2 sequences are LNHDA and SQIVND (reference sequence). V shed 3 bases and J 4 bases; nucleotides not matched to a gene: 6. The CDR3 reads CASSINGRAADTQYF. CDR3 nucleotide sequence: TGTGCCAGTAGTATTAACGGGAGGGCCGCAGATACGCAGTATTTT. Filled out from reference TRBV19 and TRBJ2-3, the complete variable domain reads DGGITQSPKYLFRKEGQNVTLSCEQNLNHDAMYWYRQDPGQGLRLIYYSQIVNDFQKGDIAEGYSVSREKKESFPLTVTSAQKNPTAFYLCASSINGRAADTQYFGPGTRLTVL.

V and J are TRBV6-5 and TRBJ2-5; D is ambiguous. CDR1 is MNHEY and CDR2 is SVGAGI in the germline V gene. This CDR3 has 13 residues. Deletions cut 4 bases from V and 0 bases from J, with 6 bases between. The CDR3 loop reads CASSFLYQETQYF. The CDR3 DNA reads as TGTGCCAGCAGTTTCTTGTACCAAGAGACCCAGTACTTC.

The chain is built from TRBV29-1 and TRBJ2-1, with D possibly TRBD2 on 5 matching bases. Trimming stripped 7 bases from V and 0 bases from J, with 13 bases between. This CDR3 spans 14 amino acids. Germline values: CDR1 SQVTM, CDR2 ANQGSEA. CDR3 sequence: CSASGTSSYNEQFF. The CDR3 DNA sequence: TGCAGCGCGAGCGGAACGAGCTCCTACAATGAGCAGTTCTTC.

This chain links TRBV28 with TRBJ2-3, with 8 bases matching TRBD2. With V trimmed by 10 bases and J by 4 bases, 13 bases remained unmatched. The CDR3 spans 15 residues. In germline, CDR1 is MDHEN, CDR2 SYDVKM. In DNA, the CDR3 is TGTGCCACCCACTCCCAGCGGGAGTTCTCAGATACGCAGTATTTT. Its protein is CATHSQREFSDTQYF. Full variable domain (rest looked up from reference TRBV28 and TRBJ2-3): DVKVTQSSRYLVKRTGEKVFLECVQDMDHENMFWYRQDPGLGLRLIYFSYDVKMKEKGDIPEGYSVSREKKERFSLILESASTNQTSMYLCATHSQREFSDTQYFGPGTRLTVL.

This chain connects TRBV5-1 to TRBJ1-3; 9 bases agree with TRBD1. With 4 bases clipped from V and 4 bases from J, the junction kept 9 bases outside the gene matches. Germline CDR1 SGHRS, CDR2 YFSETQ. This CDR3 is 16 amino acids long. The CDR3 region is CASSPLGTGRGNTIYF. CDR3 coding DNA: TGCGCCAGCAGCCCACTCGGGACAGGGCGCGGAAACACCATATATTTT.

The rearrangement joins TRBV18 to TRBJ1-6, with D possibly TRBD1 on 5 matching bases. The germline V and J ends were trimmed by 6 bases and 10 bases, with 16 bases remaining between them. Germline V CDR1 and CDR2: KGHSH, LQKENI. This CDR3 comprises 14 residues. CDR3 coding DNA: TGTGCCAGCTCCGAGCGGGGCGGCACATCACCCCTCCACTTT. Amino acid sequence: CASSERGGTSPLHF.

This chain links TRBV2 with TRBJ1-2; D is unresolved. Per germline, CDR1 SNHLY and CDR2 FYNNEI. This CDR3 has 16 residues. Trimming pared 2 bases from V and 0 bases from J, leaving 13 bases between. In DNA form, the CDR3 reads TGTGCCAGCAGTGAAACGTCCCGTGGGGCTAACTATGGCTACACCTTC. Translation: CASSETSRGANYGYTF. The full variable domain, its missing parts supplied by reference TRBV2 and TRBJ1-2, is EPEVTQTPSHQVTQMGQEVILRCVPISNHLYFYWYRQILGQKVEFLVSFYNNEISEKSEIFDDQFSVERPDGSNFTLKIRSTKLEDSAMYFCASSETSRGANYGYTFGSGTRLTVV.

The rearrangement uses TRBV4-1 and TRBJ1-2; D unclear. Germline CDR1 reads MGHRA; CDR2 reads YSYEKL. V lost 0 bases to trimming and J lost 5 bases, with 10 bases between them. This CDR3 is 14 amino acids long. For the CDR3, the DNA is TGCGCCAGCAGCCAAGATCGAGGGTTTTATGGCTACACCTTC. Translating gives CASSQDRGFYGYTF.